This TCR beta chain was obtained from a study of graft-versus-host responses after intestinal transplantation. Study context: Every recipient had anti-thymocyte globulin induction and around 3 years of tacrolimus plus steroids.

The CDR3 runs 15 residues. V trimming: 1 base; J trimming: 7 bases; junction bases outside the gene matches: 8. Germline assignment: CDR1 SGDLS and CDR2 YYNGEE. This clone rates as medium-sized. The repertoire was sequenced with immunoSEQ multiplex PCR; TCRdb's copy has only in-frame clones and lacks some. The profile shows approximately 20,000 clones, more than 30% of them singletons. The reaction was completed, and proliferating CFSE-low CD3+CD4+ and CD3+CD8+ responders were then sorted. Sequences were derived from alloreactive CD4+ T cells from a mixed lymphocyte reaction culture, sampled before intestinal transplant. Indicated subset: CFSE-low proliferating T cells sorted from roughly six-day pre-transplant mixed lymphocyte reaction (GvH or HvG direction). This chain links TRBV9 with TRBJ1-3, with 7 bases aligning to TRBD1. The clonotype originates from a human patient who received an intestinal transplant. As DNA, the CDR3 is TGTGCCAGCAGCGTACGGACAGGTATAGGGAACACCATATATTTT. Translating gives CASSVRTGIGNTIYF.